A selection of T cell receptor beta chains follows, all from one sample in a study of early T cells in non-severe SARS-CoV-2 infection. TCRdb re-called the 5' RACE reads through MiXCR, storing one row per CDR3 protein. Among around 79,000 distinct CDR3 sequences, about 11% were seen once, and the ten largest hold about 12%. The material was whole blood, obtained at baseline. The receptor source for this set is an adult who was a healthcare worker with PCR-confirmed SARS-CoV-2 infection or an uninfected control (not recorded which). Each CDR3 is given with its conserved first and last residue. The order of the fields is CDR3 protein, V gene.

CDR3aa: CASSLGPRGNQPQHF; v_gene: TRBV7-6
CDR3aa: CASSVQGYSPLHF; v_gene: TRBV25-1
CDR3aa: CASGLWRGMRNQPQHF; v_gene: TRBV12-5
CDR3aa: CASSHGTGVNQPQHF; v_gene: TRBV3-1
CDR3aa: CASSPPGQGALLAKNIQYF; v_gene: TRBV27
CDR3aa: CASSQLKGFSKNIQYF; v_gene: TRBV6-5
CDR3aa: CASTGQGMFF; v_gene: TRBV6-6
CDR3aa: CASSHLGEQYF; v_gene: TRBV12-3/TRBV12-4
CDR3aa: CASSHGYYEQYF; v_gene: TRBV12-3/TRBV12-4
CDR3aa: CASSRQRGSYNEQFF; v_gene: TRBV5-6
CDR3aa: CASSLSALANYEQYF; v_gene: TRBV27
CDR3aa: CASSLGLQGAIYTF; v_gene: TRBV7-9
CDR3aa: CASTRRDNQPQHF; v_gene: TRBV19
CDR3aa: CASIKGGSQETQYF; v_gene: TRBV2
CDR3aa: CASSSRGFDRGMETQYF; v_gene: TRBV6-5
CDR3aa: CASSIENRASQHF; v_gene: TRBV19
CDR3aa: CASKLMGSGEAFF; v_gene: TRBV7-2
CDR3aa: CASSSVGTMETQYF; v_gene: TRBV5-1
CDR3aa: CASSLAVEENYSNQPQHF; v_gene: TRBV5-1
CDR3aa: CASSEDPGHGYTF; v_gene: TRBV2
CDR3aa: CASSSRAAEGYTF; v_gene: TRBV7-8
CDR3aa: CSARRSASYTF; v_gene: TRBV20-1
CDR3aa: CAWSVLRGILDTQYF; v_gene: TRBV30
CDR3aa: CSATSGGGLAKNIQYF; v_gene: TRBV20-1
CDR3aa: CASSLGGGLHLEQYF; v_gene: TRBV11-2
CDR3aa: CASSVRPNPGENEQFF; v_gene: TRBV9
CDR3aa: CASSVVGGDEQYF; v_gene: TRBV9
CDR3aa: CASRTGDFRNYGYTF; v_gene: TRBV2
CDR3aa: CASSGNSFGSYNEQFF; v_gene: TRBV12-3/TRBV12-4
CDR3aa: CASSLKFPEGGSKNIQYF; v_gene: TRBV11-2
CDR3aa: CASSEQANYGYTF; v_gene: TRBV6-1
CDR3aa: CASSSQSTLYTQYF; v_gene: TRBV7-2
CDR3aa: CASSREAGDTGELFF; v_gene: TRBV4-1
CDR3aa: CASSSSLQTQYF; v_gene: TRBV28
CDR3aa: CASSSVFHNSGANVLTF; v_gene: TRBV5-1
CDR3aa: CASSIKGTLVDYGYTF; v_gene: TRBV18
CDR3aa: CASSHIRIRDSSDTQYF; v_gene: TRBV6-1
CDR3aa: CASSYSSGVNTEAFF; v_gene: TRBV6-6
CDR3aa: CASSLALGGPYNEQFF; v_gene: TRBV11-3
CDR3aa: CSARDGWVYEQFF; v_gene: TRBV20-1
CDR3aa: CASSQDSGVGGGEQYF; v_gene: TRBV4-1
CDR3aa: CSVVPGTGATGEQFF; v_gene: TRBV29-1
CDR3aa: CASSFPRQGMHNSPLHF; v_gene: TRBV28
CDR3aa: CASSYAQNEQFF; v_gene: TRBV6-2/TRBV6-3
CDR3aa: CATSRDLQGNYGYTF; v_gene: TRBV15
CDR3aa: CSVTGYSTYEQYF; v_gene: TRBV29-1
CDR3aa: CASSDSPSGGGNEQFF; v_gene: TRBV6-4
CDR3aa: CASSWAVGVTEAFF; v_gene: TRBV27
CDR3aa: CASSPTTGRGTGELFF; v_gene: TRBV7-8
CDR3aa: CSVGGPTNTGELFF; v_gene: TRBV29-1
CDR3aa: CASTSQGRWGTEAFF; v_gene: TRBV7-2
CDR3aa: CASTVFGTTNEQFF; v_gene: TRBV12-3/TRBV12-4
CDR3aa: CASKTGNNSPLHF; v_gene: TRBV6-2/TRBV6-3
CDR3aa: CASSETGRFTGNTIYF; v_gene: TRBV12-3/TRBV12-4
CDR3aa: CAISESARSQETQYF; v_gene: TRBV10-3
CDR3aa: CASSFDRAQPQHF; v_gene: TRBV12-3/TRBV12-4
CDR3aa: CASSYGTGRTDTQYF; v_gene: TRBV6-6
CDR3aa: CASSLVVSNAYEQYF; v_gene: TRBV5-1